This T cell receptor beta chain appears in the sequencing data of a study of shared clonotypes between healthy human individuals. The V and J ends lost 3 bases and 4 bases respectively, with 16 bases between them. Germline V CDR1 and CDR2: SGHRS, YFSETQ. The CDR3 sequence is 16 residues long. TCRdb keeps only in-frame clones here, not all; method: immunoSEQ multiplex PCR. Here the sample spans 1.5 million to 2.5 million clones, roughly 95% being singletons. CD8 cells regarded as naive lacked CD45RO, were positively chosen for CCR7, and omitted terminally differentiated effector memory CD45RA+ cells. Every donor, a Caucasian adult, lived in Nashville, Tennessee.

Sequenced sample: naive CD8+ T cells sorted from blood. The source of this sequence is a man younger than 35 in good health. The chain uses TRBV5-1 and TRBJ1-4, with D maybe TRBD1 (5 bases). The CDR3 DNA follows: TGCGCCAGCAGCTGGAACTACGGGGACCATAATGAAAAACTGTTTTTT. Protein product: CASSWNYGDHNEKLFF.